These 30 T cell receptor beta chains were sequenced from one sample in a study of neoadjuvant nivolumab and ipilimumab in lung cancer. The data were produced by immunoSEQ multiplex PCR, yet TCRdb's version contains in-frame clones alone and is incomplete. The table lists some 37,000 clones, nearly 90% of them singletons. Source: peripheral blood, taken before neoadjuvant nivolumab, alone or with ipilimumab. These receptors were obtained from an adult with non-small cell lung cancer.

The V call is TRBV5-1, the J call TRBJ2-1; D tentatively fits TRBD1 or TRBD2 (6 bases each). Germline V lookup: CDR1 SGHRS, CDR2 YFSETQ. This CDR3 is built from 15 residues. V lost 2 bases and J lost 8, with 17 bases in between. The CDR3 loop reads CASSLTTSGADEQFF. The CDR3 nucleotides read TGCGCCAGCAGCTTAACAACCTCGGGGGCGGATGAGCAGTTCTTC.

The chain employs TRBV10-2 and TRBJ1-2; TRBD1 matches 8 bases. CDR1 WSHSY and CDR2 SAAADI come from the germline V gene. Trimming took 3 bases from V and 10 from J; bases not matched to a gene: 7. The length of the CDR3 is 13 residues. CDR3: CASSDLDRAAYTF. CDR3 bases: TGCGCCAGCAGTGACTTGGACAGGGCGGCCTACACCTTC.

V gene TRBV21-1 combines with J gene TRBJ2-5; TRBD1 reflects the table's D call only, with no check against the DNA. TRBV21-1 is a pseudogene locus. CDR3 length equals 13 residues. This CDR3 reads CASSRQGRKTQYF. DNA for the CDR3: TGTGCCAGCAGCAGACAGGGTAGAAAGACCCAGTACTTC.

This clone was counted once. The genes are TRBV6-4 and TRBJ2-1; TRBD2 aligns across 12 bases. The J segment lost 6 bases and the V segment lost 6 bases, leaving 9 bases of the junction unmatched. Germline values: CDR1 MRHNA, CDR2 SNTAGT. The CDR3 is 16 amino acids. The CDR3 nucleotides read TGTGCCAGCAGCGAAGGGACTAGCGGGTTGTTCAATGAGCAGTTCTTC. Translating it yields CASSEGTSGLFNEQFF.

The rearrangement links TRBV5-4 to TRBJ1-2; 12 nucleotides line up with TRBD1. The CDR3 runs 16 residues. V gave up 3 bases and J gave up 7 bases; unmatched junction bases: 10. Germline V gives CDR1 SGHNT, CDR2 YYREEE (reference sequence). As DNA, the CDR3 is TGTGCCAGCAGCTCGGCCGGGACAGGGGGCTACGGTGGCTACACCTTC. This sequence encodes CASSSAGTGGYGGYTF.

The chain links TRBV18 to TRBJ2-1, with 8 bases that match TRBD2. J was trimmed by 6 bases and V by 2 bases; bases with no gene match: 9. Germline V gives CDR1 KGHSH, CDR2 LQKENI. CDR3 length: 16 residues. CDR3 DNA: TGTGCCAGCTCACCAGCGCCGGCGGGAGGCTCCAATGAGCAGTTCTTC. It codes for CASSPAPAGGSNEQFF.

V is TRBV11-2 and J is TRBJ2-7; TRBD1 is a possible D gene (8 bases). With 6 bases removed from V and 5 bases from J, the gap between germline ends came to 23 bases. Germline V lookup: CDR1 SGHAT, CDR2 FQNNGV. This CDR3 is 16 amino acids long. Here the CDR3 reads CASRPGTGGVRDEQYF. Here the CDR3 DNA reads TGTGCCAGCAGGCCAGGAACAGGGGGGGTGCGCGACGAGCAGTACTTC.

The chain links TRBV5-1 to TRBJ2-3; TRBD1 or TRBD2 may be the D gene (6 bases each). Germline CDR1 and CDR2: SGHRS and YFSETQ. The V end was cut by 1 base, the J end by 4 bases, with 10 bases between. The CDR3 is 14 residues long. CDR3 sequence (DNA): TGCGCCAGCAGCTTGTATAGGGGGGCAGATACGCAGTATTTT. Its translation: CASSLYRGADTQYF.

This sequence joins TRBV5-6 and TRBJ1-1; unclear D gene. This CDR3 region has 14 residues. In germline, CDR1 is SGHDT, CDR2 YYEEEE. V was cut by 1 base and J by 0 bases, with 7 bases left in between. Written as DNA, the CDR3 is TGTGCCAGCAGCTTGCGTCTAGTGAACACTGAAGCTTTCTTT. The encoded protein is CASSLRLVNTEAFF.

This chain connects TRBV5-1 to TRBJ2-3; 7 bases match TRBD1. The CDR3 contains 15 residues. CDR1 and CDR2 from the germline V gene are SGHRS and YFSETQ. J gave up 2 bases and V 4 bases, and 7 bases lay outside the gene matches. CDR3 residues: CASSRGQADTDTQYF. As DNA, the CDR3 is TGCGCCAGCAGCCGAGGACAGGCCGACACAGATACGCAGTATTTT.

The chain employs TRBV19 and TRBJ1-3; D is undetermined. This CDR3 contains 16 residues. Trimming pared 6 bases from V and 0 bases from J, leaving 15 bases between. Germline CDR1 reads LNHDA; CDR2 reads SQIVND (reference sequence). The CDR3 here is CASSLDKANSGNTIYF. The CDR3 coding sequence is TGTGCCAGTAGCCTTGACAAGGCGAACTCTGGAAACACCATATATTTT.

The chain uses TRBV7-9 and TRBJ2-1; D might be TRBD2 (6 bases). Germline V gene lookup returns CDR1 SEHNR and CDR2 FQNEAQ (reference sequence). CDR3 length equals 16 residues. V lost 5 bases to trimming and J lost 5 bases, with 19 bases between them. CDR3 loop: CASSPMWGLNDNEQFF. The CDR3 bases are TGTGCCAGCAGCCCTATGTGGGGACTCAACGACAATGAGCAGTTCTTC.

V usage is TRBV19 and J usage is TRBJ1-5; D uncertain. Germline V gene sequence: CDR1 LNHDA, CDR2 SQIVND (reference sequence). The CDR3 loop spans 13 amino acids. Trimming took off 5 bases at V and 2 bases at J, with 7 bases between the two ends. CDR3 region: CASSVRRNQPQHF. The CDR3 DNA reads as TGTGCCAGTAGTGTGAGACGCAATCAGCCCCAGCATTTT.

The chain employs TRBV9 and TRBJ2-2; no clear D. Trimming stripped 3 bases from V and 1 base from J, with 7 bases between. The CDR3 is 14 residues long. The V gene's germline CDR1 is SGDLS and CDR2 YYNGEE. The CDR3 sequence: CASSAELNTGELFF. The CDR3 DNA is TGTGCCAGCAGCGCAGAACTGAACACCGGGGAGCTGTTTTTT.

The J gene is TRBJ1-4, the V gene TRBV5-4, with 7 bases matching TRBD1. V shed 2 bases and J 4 bases; nucleotides not matched to a gene: 8. The germline V gene encodes CDR1 SGHNT and CDR2 YYREEE (reference sequence). The CDR3 loop spans 16 amino acids. The CDR3 nucleotides read TGTGCCAGCAGCTTATCTCCGGGACAGCGTAATGAAAAACTGTTTTTT. Encoded protein: CASSLSPGQRNEKLFF. Based on the CDR3 plus reference TRBV5-4 and TRBJ1-4, the full variable domain is ETGVTQSPTHLIKTRGQQVTLRCSSQSGHNTVSWYQQALGQGPQFIFQYYREEENGRGNFPPRFSGLQFPNYSSELNVNALELDDSALYLCASSLSPGQRNEKLFFGSGTQLSVL.

The CDR3 DNA reads TGCGCCAGCAGCTTTTCTAGCGGGGACTACAATGAGCAGTTCTTC. This codes for CASSFSSGDYNEQFF. The genes are TRBV5-1 and TRBJ2-1, with 9 bases lining up with TRBD2. The junction had 3 bases not matched to a gene; V was cut back by 2 bases and J by 3 bases. Germline-derived CDR1 and CDR2 are SGHRS and YFSETQ. This CDR3 region has 15 residues.

The chain carries TRBV4-2 and TRBJ2-7; 7 positions agree with TRBD2. This CDR3 has 17 amino acids. Germline CDR1 is LGHNA and CDR2 is YNFKEQ. The V gene end was trimmed by 1 base and the J gene end by 2 bases; junction bases not matched to a gene: 11. This CDR3 reads CASSQGRSGAGTYEQYF. CDR3 nucleotides: TGTGCCAGCAGCCAAGGGAGGAGCGGGGCCGGGACCTACGAGCAGTACTTC.

V and J are TRBV10-1 and TRBJ1-1, with D possibly matching TRBD1 (5 bases). This CDR3 comprises 14 residues. V was pared by 4 bases and J by 5 bases, with 14 bases between. Germline loops: CDR1 WNHNN, CDR2 SYGVQD (reference sequence). This CDR3 reads CASSGARARTEAFF. CDR3 DNA: TGCGCCAGCAGTGGTGCCAGGGCCAGAACTGAAGCTTTCTTT.

As to this clone: The junction and the germline gene differ at one end; a read error may be behind it. This chain joins TRBV18 and TRBJ1-2; D is undetermined. The CDR3 spans 14 residues. CDR1 is KGHSH and CDR2 is LQKENI in the germline V gene. Here the CDR3 DNA reads TGTGCCAGCTCCCCACGGTTTGGATTGGGCGGCTACACCTTC. Translation: CASSPRFGLGGYTF.

This chain uses TRBV6-6 with TRBJ1-1; the D gene is possibly TRBD1 (5 bases). The CDR3 is made up of 16 amino acids. V lost 7 bases, J lost 4 bases, and 22 bases lay in between. Germline CDR1 is MNHNY and CDR2 is SVGAGI (reference sequence). DNA for the CDR3: TGTGCCAGCACTGACTTTCAGGGTTGGGGGAGCACTGAAGCTTTCTTT. This gives the protein CASTDFQGWGSTEAFF.

The gene calls are TRBV29-1 and TRBJ2-5; D possibly corresponds to TRBD2 (5 bases). In germline, CDR1 is SQVTM, CDR2 ANQGSEA. V lost 5 bases and J 7 bases, leaving 20 bases between the germline ends. The CDR3 loop spans 14 amino acids. The CDR3 is CSVPNVGDSGTQYF. CDR3 DNA sequence: TGCAGCGTTCCAAATGTGGGAGATTCGGGGACCCAGTACTTC.

The V and J genes are TRBV18 and TRBJ1-3, with D possibly matching TRBD1 (5 bases). The germline CDR1 and CDR2 sequences are KGHSH and LQKENI. The V end lost 3 bases, the J end lost 0 bases, and 15 bases lay between the germline ends. The CDR3 is 17 residues long. The CDR3: CASSPTFGASSGNTIYF. CDR3 nucleotide sequence: TGTGCCAGCTCACCGACCTTTGGGGCTAGCTCTGGAAACACCATATATTTT.

V is TRBV2 and J is TRBJ2-2; D gene uncertain. Germline V gene data show CDR1 as SNHLY and CDR2 as FYNNEI. Between the trimmed V and J ends, which lost 5 bases and 4 bases, there was a span of 5 bases. This CDR3 contains 12 residues. The CDR3 region is CASSWSTGELFF. In DNA form, the CDR3 reads TGTGCCAGCAGTTGGTCCACCGGGGAGCTGTTTTTT.

V gene TRBV18 combines with J gene TRBJ2-7; TRBD2 agrees at 8 bases. The ends lost 3 bases at V and 2 bases at J; junction bases unmatched: 3. Germline V gene lookup returns CDR1 KGHSH and CDR2 LQKENI. The CDR3 runs to 14 residues. This CDR3 is CASSPSGVPYEQYF. The CDR3 DNA sequence: TGTGCCAGCTCACCTAGCGGGGTTCCCTACGAGCAGTACTTC.

The chain combines TRBV4-1 with TRBJ1-2; weak D call: TRBD1 (5 bases). Trimming removed 1 base at V and 2 bases at J, with 8 bases between. CDR3 length: 14 amino acids. Germline lookup yields CDR1 MGHRA and CDR2 YSYEKL. The DNA for the CDR3 is TGCGCCAGCAGCCAAGTTCCAGGGAACTATGGCTACACCTTC. Protein product: CASSQVPGNYGYTF.

The chain couples TRBV7-2 to TRBJ2-1; D is perhaps TRBD1 (5 bases). Germline V CDR1 and CDR2: SGHTA, FQGNSA. The CDR3 runs to 13 residues. Trimming left V 5 bases short and J 5 bases short, with 10 bases between. In nucleotides, the CDR3 is TGTGCCAGCAGCCTCCAGGGTGACAATGAGCAGTTCTTC. As protein: CASSLQGDNEQFF.

This chain connects TRBV7-9 to TRBJ2-5; tentative D call: TRBD2 (6 bases). The V gene lost 6 bases and the J gene lost 0 bases, with 23 bases spanning the gap. CDR3 length: 18 amino acids. Germline V gene lookup returns CDR1 SEHNR and CDR2 FQNEAQ (reference sequence). The CDR3 here is CASSSTRASEGYQETQYF. CDR3 DNA sequence: TGTGCCAGCAGTTCTACTAGGGCTAGCGAGGGGTACCAAGAGACCCAGTACTTC.

The genes are TRBV5-1 and TRBJ2-3, with D possibly being TRBD1 or TRBD2 (5 bases each). Per germline, CDR1 SGHRS and CDR2 YFSETQ. The CDR3 extends over 14 amino acids. V lost 3 bases and J 6 bases, leaving 14 bases between the germline ends. CDR3 DNA: TGCGCCAGCAGCTCTGGGACCGCCGGGGATACGCAGTATTTT. Its protein is CASSSGTAGDTQYF.

This clone was seen only a few times. V and J are TRBV5-4 and TRBJ2-7, with TRBD1 as a possible D gene (5 bases). V was clipped by 4 bases and J by 0 bases, with 11 bases between them. The CDR3 is 14 residues long. The V gene's germline CDR1 is SGHNT and CDR2 YYREEE (reference sequence). CDR3 region: CASSTQGNSYEQYF. CDR3 in DNA: TGTGCCAGCAGCACGCAGGGAAACTCCTACGAGCAGTACTTC.

The V gene is TRBV7-2, the J gene TRBJ2-1, with D perhaps TRBD1 (6 bases). Looked up from germline, CDR1 is SGHTA and CDR2 is FQGNSA. V was cut by 5 bases and J by 1 base, with 15 bases left in between. The CDR3 runs to 16 residues. The CDR3 protein is CASSQVTGRSYNEQFF. The CDR3 coding sequence is TGTGCCAGCAGCCAGGTGACAGGCCGGTCCTACAATGAGCAGTTCTTC.